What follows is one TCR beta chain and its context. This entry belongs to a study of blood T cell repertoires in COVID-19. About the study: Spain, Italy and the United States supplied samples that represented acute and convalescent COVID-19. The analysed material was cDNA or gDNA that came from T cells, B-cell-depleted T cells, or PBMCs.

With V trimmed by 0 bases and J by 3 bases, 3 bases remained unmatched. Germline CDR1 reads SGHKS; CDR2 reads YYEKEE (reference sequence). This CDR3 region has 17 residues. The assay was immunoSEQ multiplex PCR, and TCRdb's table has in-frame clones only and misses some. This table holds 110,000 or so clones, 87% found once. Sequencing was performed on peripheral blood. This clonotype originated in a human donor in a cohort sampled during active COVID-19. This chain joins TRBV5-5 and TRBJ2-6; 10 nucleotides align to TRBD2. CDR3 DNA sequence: TGTGCCAGCAGCTTGGATCTAGCGGGAGTTGGGGCCAACGTCCTGACTTTC. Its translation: CASSLDLAGVGANVLTF.